This T cell receptor beta chain was obtained from a study of neoadjuvant nivolumab and ipilimumab in lung cancer. Study-level points and caveats: TCR richness and clonality were higher in tumors than adjacent uninvolved lung. Only a single major-pathologic-response sample was available for clonality analysis. From pretherapy to surgery, tumor richness and clonality rose with dual therapy.

Profiled with immunoSEQ multiplex PCR; TCRdb holds only in-frame clones, not every one. The sample lists about 33,000 clones; approximately 92% were seen once. A word on this clone: Its matching antigen is unknown.

CDR1 is SGHKS, CDR2 YYEKEE, per germline (reference sequence). The CDR3 has 15 residues. J gave up 4 bases and V 4 bases, and 7 bases lay outside the gene matches. Sequencing was performed on peripheral blood, taken after neoadjuvant nivolumab, alone or with ipilimumab, at or shortly before surgery. The chain has TRBV5-5 and TRBJ2-7; 11 bases agree with TRBD2. The clonotype comes from an adult with non-small cell lung cancer. The CDR3 protein is CASSALAGVGYEQYF. CDR3 bases: TGTGCCAGCAGCGCACTAGCGGGAGTGGGATACGAGCAGTACTTC.